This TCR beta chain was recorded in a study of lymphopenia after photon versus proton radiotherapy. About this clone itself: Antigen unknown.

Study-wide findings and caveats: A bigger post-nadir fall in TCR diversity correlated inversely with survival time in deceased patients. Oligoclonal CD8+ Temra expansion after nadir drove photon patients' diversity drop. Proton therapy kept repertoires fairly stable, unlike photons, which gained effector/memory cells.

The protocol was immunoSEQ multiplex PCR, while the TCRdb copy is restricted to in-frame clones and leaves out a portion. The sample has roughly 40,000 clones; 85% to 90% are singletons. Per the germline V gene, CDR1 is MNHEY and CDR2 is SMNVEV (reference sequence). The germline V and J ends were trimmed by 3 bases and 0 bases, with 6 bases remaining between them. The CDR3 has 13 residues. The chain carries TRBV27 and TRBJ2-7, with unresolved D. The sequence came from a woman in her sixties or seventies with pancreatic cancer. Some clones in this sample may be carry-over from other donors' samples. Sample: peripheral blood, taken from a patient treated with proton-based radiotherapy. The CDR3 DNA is TGTGCCAGCAGTTTCCAGAACTCCTACGAGCAGTACTTC. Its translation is CASSFQNSYEQYF.